This T cell receptor (beta chain) came from a study of blood T cell repertoires in COVID-19. Some clones are missing from TCRdb's copy, which holds only in-frame ones; the method was immunoSEQ multiplex PCR. The sample consists of about 21,000 clones, about 82% of them appearing once. CDR1 is SGHTA, CDR2 FQGNSA, per germline. Trimming stripped 4 bases from V and 11 bases from J, with 12 bases between. The CDR3 consists of 13 residues. The receptor comes from an elderly man with acute or convalescent COVID-19. V gene TRBV7-2 combines with J gene TRBJ1-6; weak D call: TRBD1 (6 bases). Source material: peripheral blood. The CDR3 loop is CASSWNRDPPLHF. CDR3 coding DNA: TGTGCCAGCAGCTGGAACAGGGATCCACCCCTCCACTTT.